The 25 T cell receptor beta chains below were found in one sample sequenced in a study of vaccination effects on CD4 cells after COVID-19 (dated by TCRdb to the early 2020s). Library generation was performed with the immunoSEQ multiplex PCR assay. TCRdb retrieved this table from immuneACCESS and kept in-frame rearrangements only. Not all clones are present; in checked studies, unresolved V genes account for under half, and no reason is known for the remainder. Within this sample are tens of thousands of clones, with about four fifths of them counted one time only. Less than 3.5% of the sample goes to the ten largest clones. Antigens of these TCRs are unknown. After roughly 11 days of culture, CD4+ T cells were isolated with the EasySep CD4+ T cell isolation kit. The sequenced sample was CD4+ T cells from PBMCs cultured without peptide, obtained before COVID-19 vaccination. These receptors originate from a human donor who received a COVID-19 vaccine.

The chain links TRBV5-4 to TRBJ2-7; 10 bases are shared with TRBD1. CDR3 length: 15 amino acids. Per the germline V gene, CDR1 is SGHNT and CDR2 is YYREEE (reference sequence). Trimming at V came to 3 bases and at J to 4 bases, leaving 7 bases not matched to a gene. This CDR3 is CASSSRQGARYEQYV. The DNA of the CDR3 is TGTGCCAGCAGCTCAAGACAGGGGGCCCGATACGAGCAGTACGTC.

The chain carries TRBV5-5 and TRBJ1-6; D is uncertain. Trimming shortened V by 6 bases and J by 8 bases, and 15 bases separated the two germline ends. Germline CDR1 and CDR2: SGHKS and YYEKEE (reference sequence). The CDR3 loop spans 14 amino acids. CDR3 sequence: CASTSRGEYSPLHF. The CDR3 DNA sequence: TGTGCCAGCACTTCCCGCGGGGAGTATTCACCCCTCCACTTT.

This clone was recorded only once. The V gene is TRBV6-2 or TRBV6-3, the J gene TRBJ2-7; 10 bases match TRBD1. Germline V gene data show CDR1 as MNHEY and CDR2 as SVGEGT. Trimming took 2 bases from V and 6 from J; bases not matched to a gene: 7. The CDR3 sequence is 15 residues long. For the CDR3, the DNA is TGTGCCAGCAGTTACCTGGACAGGGGGGAAAGCGAGCAGTACGTC. Translating gives CASSYLDRGESEQYV.

V is TRBV3-1 (or the pseudogene TRBV3-2) and J is TRBJ1-6; no firm D call. The CDR3 has 15 amino acids. Germline CDR1 reads LGHDT; CDR2 reads YNNKEL (reference sequence). V was trimmed by 6 bases and J by 5 bases, leaving 14 bases between them. CDR3 sequence (DNA): TGTGCCAGCAGTATTCTGGGCCCGGATAATTCACCCCTCCACTTT. Residues: CASSILGPDNSPLHF.

The chain employs TRBV6-5 and TRBJ2-3, with 7 bases fitting TRBD1. Germline V gives CDR1 MNHEY, CDR2 SVGAGI. V was clipped by 5 bases and J by 7 bases; unmatched bases: 12. The CDR3 loop spans 15 amino acids. CDR3 in DNA: TGTGCCAGCAGTCCATACGGGACAGATTTAAATACGCAGTATTTT. Amino acids: CASSPYGTDLNTQYF.

This clone showed up just once. This chain uses TRBV19 with TRBJ1-5; D is ambiguous. V dropped 4 bases and J dropped 2 bases, with 21 bases sitting between them. CDR1 is LNHDA, CDR2 SQIVND, per germline (reference sequence). CDR3 length: 18 residues. CDR3 amino acids: CASSSGDVYWGGNQPQHF. CDR3 sequence (DNA): TGTGCCAGTAGTAGTGGAGATGTCTATTGGGGAGGCAATCAGCCCCAGCATTTT.

The chain is built from TRBV6-5 and TRBJ1-5; D not certain. Trimming cost V 5 bases and J 2 bases, with 13 bases left between them. CDR3 size: 15 residues. CDR1 MNHEY and CDR2 SVGAGI come from the germline V gene. CDR3 residues: CASSRDSGRNQPQHF. The CDR3 DNA follows: TGTGCCAGCAGTCGGGATTCTGGGCGCAATCAGCCCCAGCATTTT.

The rearrangement links TRBV5-1 to TRBJ1-1; no reliable D call. This CDR3 has 14 residues. V was clipped by 0 bases and J by 4 bases, with 10 bases between them. Germline assignment: CDR1 SGHRS and CDR2 YFSETQ. CDR3: CASSLVAGSTEAFF. The CDR3 nucleotides read TGCGCCAGCAGCTTGGTCGCGGGTTCCACTGAAGCTTTCTTT.

V and J are TRBV6-6 and TRBJ1-3; D gene ambiguous. The germline V and J ends were trimmed by 5 bases and 3 bases, with 11 bases remaining between them. Germline V gives CDR1 MNHNY, CDR2 SVGAGI (reference sequence). This CDR3 is built from 14 residues. CDR3 DNA: TGTGCCAGCAGTCCCGCGGGCGGTGGAAACACCATATATTTT. Translating it yields CASSPAGGGNTIYF.

This clone was counted only a few times. The rearrangement uses TRBV3-1 (or the pseudogene TRBV3-2) and TRBJ1-1; D gene uncertain. The V gene's germline CDR1 is LGHDT and CDR2 YNNKEL (reference sequence). Trimming left V 1 base short and J 1 base short, with 7 bases between. The length of the CDR3 is 14 residues. DNA for the CDR3: TGTGCCAGCAGCCAAGTAATATCGAACACTGAAGCTTTCTTT. Its translation: CASSQVISNTEAFF.

This clone has a single count. This chain connects TRBV10-2 to TRBJ1-1, with D perhaps TRBD1 (6 bases). The CDR3 covers 16 residues. Germline assignment: CDR1 WSHSY and CDR2 SAAADI. Trimming shortened V by 4 bases and J by 4 bases, and 19 bases separated the two germline ends. The CDR3, as DNA: TGCGCCAGCAGTGGAACAGGGAAACCCCGTGGCACTGAAGCTTTCTTT. Translation gives CASSGTGKPRGTEAFF.

The gene calls are TRBV29-1 and TRBJ1-4; D gene unclear. V was shortened by 7 bases and J by 0 bases, with 12 bases between the two germline ends. CDR3 length equals 14 residues. Looked up from germline, CDR1 is SQVTM and CDR2 is ANQGSEA. The CDR3 loop is CSAVEGTTNEKLFF. CDR3 bases: TGCAGCGCAGTCGAGGGAACAACTAATGAAAAACTGTTTTTT. Using reference TRBV29-1 and TRBJ1-4 for the parts outside the CDR3, the full variable domain is SAVISQKPSRDICQRGTSLTIQCQVDSQVTMMFWYRQQPGQSLTLIATANQGSEATYESGFVIDKFPISRPNLTFSTLTVSNMSPEDSSIYLCSAVEGTTNEKLFFGSGTQLSVL.

The genes are TRBV6-1 and TRBJ2-6; 8 bases fit TRBD1. Germline V CDR1 and CDR2: MNHNS, SASEGT. This CDR3 comprises 18 residues. The V and J ends lost 0 bases and 4 bases, in that order; junction bases with no gene match: 8. In DNA, the CDR3 is TGTGCCAGCAGTGAAGCGGCCAGGGGGCAGGCCGGGGCCAACGTCCTGACTTTC. Protein sequence: CASSEAARGQAGANVLTF.

The chain combines TRBV15 with TRBJ1-4; unclear D gene. Trimming pared 0 bases from V and 7 bases from J, leaving 9 bases between. The CDR3 length is 14 residues. Germline V gene lookup returns CDR1 LNHNV and CDR2 YYDKDF (reference sequence). For the CDR3, the DNA is TGTGCCACCAGCAGAGACGTTGGGAGTGAAAAACTGTTTTTT. As protein: CATSRDVGSEKLFF.

V is TRBV2 and J is TRBJ2-7; tentatively, D is TRBD1 or TRBD2 (6 bases each). Germline CDR1 reads SNHLY; CDR2 reads FYNNEI. Trimming pared 3 bases from V and 3 bases from J, leaving 12 bases between. The CDR3 spans 14 residues. The CDR3 DNA reads as TGTGCCAGCAGTGACGGAGGGGGGCTCTACGAGCAGTACGTC. Protein sequence: CASSDGGGLYEQYV.

This clone was found once. The chain combines TRBV11-2 with TRBJ2-1; D might be TRBD2 (6 bases). With 1 base removed from V and 0 bases from J, the gap between germline ends came to 7 bases. Germline assignment: CDR1 SGHAT and CDR2 FQNNGV. The CDR3 contains 15 residues. CDR3 sequence reads: CASSLVRGSYNEQFF. DNA for the CDR3: TGTGCCAGCAGCTTAGTGCGGGGCTCCTACAATGAGCAGTTCTTC.

V is TRBV19 and J is TRBJ1-5; TRBD1 matches at 7 bases. CDR3 length: 16 residues. V was clipped by 7 bases and J by 0 bases; unmatched bases: 9. Germline CDR1 LNHDA, CDR2 SQIVND (reference sequence). The CDR3 protein is CASTETGTASNQPQHF. In DNA form, the CDR3 reads TGTGCCAGTACCGAAACCGGGACAGCTAGCAATCAGCCCCAGCATTTT.

The chain links TRBV19 to TRBJ1-3; the D is unclear. The germline V and J ends were trimmed by 4 bases and 8 bases, with 18 bases remaining between them. The length of the CDR3 is 15 residues. Germline-derived CDR1 and CDR2 are LNHDA and SQIVND (reference sequence). CDR3 bases: TGTGCCAGTAGTAGGCGGCCCCTGCTGGAAGACACCATATATTTT. Its translation is CASSRRPLLEDTIYF.

V gene TRBV4-3 combines with J gene TRBJ2-2, with D perhaps given as TRBD1 or TRBD2 (5 bases each). Trimming took off 3 bases at V and 4 bases at J, with 18 bases between the two ends. Germline V lookup: CDR1 LGHNA, CDR2 YSLEER. The CDR3 is 17 residues long. The CDR3 here is CASSQDPGLRFTGELFF. CDR3 sequence (DNA): TGCGCCAGCAGCCAGGATCCGGGGCTCAGGTTCACCGGGGAGCTGTTTTTT.

The chain links TRBV4-1 to TRBJ2-7; D might be TRBD2 (5 bases). This CDR3 spans 14 amino acids. Trimming stripped 4 bases from V and 2 bases from J, with 12 bases between. Germline CDR1 and CDR2: MGHRA and YSYEKL. The CDR3 region is CASSPFSGTYEQYV. In DNA form, the CDR3 reads TGCGCCAGCAGCCCGTTTTCGGGGACCTACGAGCAGTACGTC.

The J gene is TRBJ2-2, the V gene TRBV18, with 7 positions matching TRBD2. The V segment lost 2 bases and the J segment 1 base; nucleotides outside the gene matches: 7. CDR1 is KGHSH, CDR2 LQKENI, per germline. This CDR3 contains 17 residues. This chain's CDR3 is CASSPSAGGGNTGELFF. Written as DNA, the CDR3 is TGTGCCAGCTCACCATCGGCCGGCGGGGGGAACACCGGGGAGCTGTTTTTT. The full variable domain, its missing parts supplied by reference TRBV18 and TRBJ2-2, is NAGVMQNPRHLVRRRGQEARLRCSPMKGHSHVYWYRQLPEEGLKFMVYLQKENIIDESGMPKERFSAEFPKEGPSILRIQQVVRGDSAAYFCASSPSAGGGNTGELFFGEGSRLTVL.

The CDR3: CASSFGGDGNQPQHF. As DNA, the CDR3 is TGTGCCAGCAGTTTTGGTGGGGACGGCAATCAGCCCCAGCATTTT. This chain joins TRBV6-5 and TRBJ1-5; possible D gene TRBD1, 5 bases. Trimming shortened V by 4 bases and J by 2 bases, and 12 bases separated the two germline ends. Germline V gene sequence: CDR1 MNHEY, CDR2 SVGAGI. The CDR3 has 15 residues.

The V call is TRBV28, the J call TRBJ1-2; D is possibly TRBD1 (5 bases). The CDR3 has 14 amino acids. Deletions cut 6 bases from V and 5 bases from J, with 16 bases between. The germline V gene encodes CDR1 MDHEN and CDR2 SYDVKM. The CDR3 DNA sequence: TGTGCCAGCAGCCGTAGACAGTCCGGGTATGGCTACACCTTC. Its protein product is CASSRRQSGYGYTF.

The chain recombines TRBV24-1 with TRBJ2-1, with 10 bases identical to TRBD1. Trimming cost V 4 bases and J 0 bases; bases outside gene matches: 8. CDR1 is KGHDR and CDR2 is SFDVKD in the germline V gene. The CDR3 loop spans 18 amino acids. The CDR3 region is CATSDPTRTGGSYNEQFF. The CDR3 nucleotides are TGTGCCACCAGTGACCCCACAAGGACAGGGGGCTCCTACAATGAGCAGTTCTTC.

The chain joins TRBV5-1 to TRBJ1-2; 7 nucleotides align to TRBD1. Trimming took 0 bases from V and 3 from J; bases not matched to a gene: 5. The CDR3 consists of 15 residues. Germline V gene data show CDR1 as SGHRS and CDR2 as YFSETQ. The CDR3 reads CASSLVGGSDYGYTF. The CDR3 DNA follows: TGCGCCAGCAGCTTGGTAGGGGGCTCGGACTATGGCTACACCTTC.